The next 16 T cell receptor beta chains were all read from a single sample in a study of blood T cell repertoires in COVID-19. TCRdb keeps only in-frame clones here, not all; method: immunoSEQ multiplex PCR. The table lists approximately 110,000 clones, roughly 82% of them singletons. The source material was peripheral blood. The receptors derive from a human donor in a cohort sampled during active COVID-19.

The chain recombines TRBV28 with TRBJ2-5; a possible D gene is TRBD2 (6 bases). The CDR3 runs to 14 residues. Trimming removed 3 bases from V and 5 bases from J, with 13 bases in between. Germline assignment: CDR1 MDHEN and CDR2 SYDVKM. CDR3: CASSFVGGRETQYF. The CDR3 DNA reads TGTGCCAGCAGTTTTGTGGGGGGAAGGGAGACCCAGTACTTC.

The chain links TRBV19 to TRBJ2-7, with a tentative D call TRBD2 (5 bases). This CDR3 comprises 13 residues. Trimming stripped 4 bases from V and 3 bases from J, with 10 bases between. Germline loops: CDR1 LNHDA, CDR2 SQIVND (reference sequence). The CDR3 sequence is CASSTVGGYEQYF. CDR3 DNA: TGTGCCAGTAGTACGGTAGGAGGCTACGAGCAGTACTTC.

The count of this clone is one. V is TRBV5-1 and J is TRBJ2-5, with 7 nucleotides matching TRBD1. Germline V CDR1 and CDR2: SGHRS, YFSETQ. The V segment lost 4 bases and the J segment 7 bases; nucleotides outside the gene matches: 10. This CDR3 contains 14 residues. The CDR3 sequence: CASSAQGTEGTQYF. The CDR3 DNA follows: TGCGCCAGCAGCGCACAGGGGACGGAAGGGACCCAGTACTTC. The complete variable domain, with remaining parts taken from reference TRBV5-1 and TRBJ2-5, reads KAGVTQTPRYLIKTRGQQVTLSCSPISGHRSVSWYQQTPGQGLQFLFEYFSETQRNKGNFPGRFSGRQFSNSRSEMNVSTLELGDSALYLCASSAQGTEGTQYFGPGTRLLVL.

This chain joins TRBV2 and TRBJ2-7; 7 bases agree with TRBD1. Germline-derived CDR1 and CDR2 are SNHLY and FYNNEI. CDR3 length equals 14 residues. V gave up 5 bases and J gave up 2 bases; unmatched junction bases: 6. The CDR3 bases are TGTGCCAGCAGTCCCGGACAGGAGCCCTACGAGCAGTACTTC. Residues: CASSPGQEPYEQYF.

The chain recombines TRBV3-1 (or the pseudogene TRBV3-2) with TRBJ1-1; D not resolved. This CDR3 is 13 amino acids long. Trimming cost V 4 bases and J 1 base, with 7 bases left between them. The germline gives CDR1 LGHDT, CDR2 YNNKEL (reference sequence). The CDR3 reads CASSLGGNTEAFF. The CDR3 DNA follows: TGTGCCAGCAGCCTGGGAGGGAACACTGAAGCTTTCTTT.

The chain couples TRBV4-1 to TRBJ2-7; 10 nucleotides line up with TRBD1. With 0 bases clipped from V and 4 bases from J, the junction kept 3 bases outside the gene matches. The CDR3 totals 15 residues. From germline, CDR1 is MGHRA and CDR2 YSYEKL. CDR3 coding DNA: TGCGCCAGCAGCCAAGAGGACAGGGGGGAGTACGAGCAGTACTTC. It encodes CASSQEDRGEYEQYF.

V usage is TRBV19 and J usage is TRBJ1-5; D call uncertain. Germline-derived CDR1 and CDR2 are LNHDA and SQIVND (reference sequence). This CDR3 contains 12 residues. V dropped 6 bases and J dropped 2 bases, with 5 bases sitting between them. The CDR3 nucleotides are TGTGCCAGTAGCAGTCGCAATCAGCCCCAGCATTTT. Its protein product is CASSSRNQPQHF. The full variable domain, with the rest looked up from reference TRBV19 and TRBJ1-5, is DGGITQSPKYLFRKEGQNVTLSCEQNLNHDAMYWYRQDPGQGLRLIYYSQIVNDFQKGDIAEGYSVSREKKESFPLTVTSAQKNPTAFYLCASSSRNQPQHFGDGTRLSIL.

The V call is TRBV19, the J call TRBJ2-7; 10 nucleotides match TRBD1. This CDR3 comprises 15 residues. J lost 2 bases, V lost 4 bases, and 5 bases had no gene match. In germline, CDR1 is LNHDA, CDR2 SQIVND (reference sequence). CDR3 DNA: TGTGCCAGTAGTAGGCCGGGACAGGGGACCTACGAGCAGTACTTC. Translation: CASSRPGQGTYEQYF. The full variable domain, in which reference TRBV19 and TRBJ2-7 provide the parts outside the CDR3, is DGGITQSPKYLFRKEGQNVTLSCEQNLNHDAMYWYRQDPGQGLRLIYYSQIVNDFQKGDIAEGYSVSREKKESFPLTVTSAQKNPTAFYLCASSRPGQGTYEQYFGPGTRLTVT.

The gene calls are TRBV24-1 and TRBJ2-7; 11 nucleotides line up with TRBD1. Unmatched junction bases numbered 5, after V lost 4 bases and J lost 1 base. CDR3 length equals 16 residues. Per the germline V gene, CDR1 is KGHDR and CDR2 is SFDVKD. This CDR3 reads CATSDPGQGVSYEQYF. CDR3 coding DNA: TGTGCCACCAGTGACCCGGGACAGGGGGTATCCTACGAGCAGTACTTC.

V usage is TRBV9 and J usage is TRBJ2-3; D gene unclear. Per germline, CDR1 SGDLS and CDR2 YYNGEE. Trimming took off 0 bases at V and 4 bases at J, with 15 bases between the two ends. The CDR3 consists of 16 residues. The CDR3 DNA is TGTGCCAGCAGCGTAGTAGCAGATCCCGGAGCAGATACGCAGTATTTT. Amino acids: CASSVVADPGADTQYF. Together with reference TRBV9 and TRBJ2-3, the CDR3 gives the full variable domain: DSGVTQTPKHLITATGQRVTLRCSPRSGDLSVYWYQQSLDQGLQFLIQYYNGEERAKGNILERFSAQQFPDLHSELNLSSLELGDSALYFCASSVVADPGADTQYFGPGTRLTVL.

The chain has TRBV5-6 and TRBJ2-1, with 7 bases fitting TRBD1. The V segment lost 2 bases and the J segment 0 bases; nucleotides outside the gene matches: 8. Germline loops: CDR1 SGHDT, CDR2 YYEEEE. The CDR3 is 17 amino acids. The CDR3 DNA is TGTGCCAGCAGCTTTGGATCGGCAGGGGGCTCCTACAATGAGCAGTTCTTC. Its protein product is CASSFGSAGGSYNEQFF.

The chain carries TRBV25-1 and TRBJ1-2; TRBD1 is a possible D gene (5 bases). In germline, CDR1 is MGHDK, CDR2 SYGVNS. The V end lost 2 bases, the J end lost 8 bases, and 15 bases lay between the germline ends. The CDR3 totals 14 residues. CDR3 bases: TGTGCCAGCAGTGAAAGTGGGCAGGGTGAAGGCTACACCTTC. This sequence encodes CASSESGQGEGYTF.

This chain joins TRBV3-1 (or the pseudogene TRBV3-2) and TRBJ1-5; D might be TRBD1 (5 bases). Between the trimmed V and J ends, which lost 4 bases and 6 bases, there was a span of 16 bases. Germline V gene data show CDR1 as LGHDT and CDR2 as YNNKEL (reference sequence). The CDR3 sequence is 15 residues long. CDR3 residues: CASSPRGGERQPQHF. The CDR3, as DNA: TGTGCCAGCAGCCCTCGCGGAGGGGAACGTCAGCCCCAGCATTTT.

V is TRBV15 and J is TRBJ2-3; 8 bases fit TRBD1. The trim removed 3 bases at V and 6 bases at J, leaving 8 bases unmatched. CDR3 length: 15 residues. Germline CDR1 reads LNHNV; CDR2 reads YYDKDF (reference sequence). CDR3 in DNA: TGTGCCACCAGCAGGACGGGACAGGTTATGGATACGCAGTATTTT. Translated, it gives CATSRTGQVMDTQYF.

The genes are TRBV9 and TRBJ1-3, with D uncertain. The germline CDR1 and CDR2 sequences are SGDLS and YYNGEE. The V and J ends lost 0 bases and 0 bases respectively, with 16 bases between them. The CDR3 consists of 18 residues. This chain's CDR3 is CASSVDPSGRLSGNTIYF. The DNA for the CDR3 is TGTGCCAGCAGCGTAGATCCCTCGGGGAGACTCTCTGGAAACACCATATATTTT.

The gene calls are TRBV18 and TRBJ1-1; 9 bases are a match to TRBD1. Germline V CDR1 and CDR2: KGHSH, LQKENI. The CDR3 extends over 13 amino acids. The V segment lost 3 bases and the J segment 11 bases; nucleotides outside the gene matches: 7. The CDR3 DNA reads TGTGCCAGCTCACCGGGGAGGGACAGGGCTGCTTTCTTT. Translated: CASSPGRDRAAFF.